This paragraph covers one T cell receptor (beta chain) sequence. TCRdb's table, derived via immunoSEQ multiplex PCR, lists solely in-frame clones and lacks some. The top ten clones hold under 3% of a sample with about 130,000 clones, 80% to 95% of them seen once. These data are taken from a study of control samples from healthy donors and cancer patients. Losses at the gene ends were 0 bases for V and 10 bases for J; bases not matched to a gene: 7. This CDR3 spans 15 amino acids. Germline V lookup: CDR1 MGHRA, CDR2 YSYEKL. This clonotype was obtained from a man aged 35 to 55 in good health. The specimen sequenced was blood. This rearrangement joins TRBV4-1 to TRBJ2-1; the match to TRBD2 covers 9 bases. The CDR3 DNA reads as TGCGCCAGCAGCCAAGATGGTCTAGCGGGGAGGGAGCAGTTCTTC. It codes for CASSQDGLAGREQFF.